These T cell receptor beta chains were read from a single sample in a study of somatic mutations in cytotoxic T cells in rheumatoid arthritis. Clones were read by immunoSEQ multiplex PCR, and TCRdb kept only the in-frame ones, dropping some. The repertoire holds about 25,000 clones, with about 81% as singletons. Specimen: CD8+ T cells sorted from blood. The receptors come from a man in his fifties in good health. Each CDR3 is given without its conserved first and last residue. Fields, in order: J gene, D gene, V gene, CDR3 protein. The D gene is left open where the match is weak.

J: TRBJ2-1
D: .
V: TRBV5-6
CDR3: ASSLISNEQF

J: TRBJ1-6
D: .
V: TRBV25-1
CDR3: ASSGDTRSSYNSPLH

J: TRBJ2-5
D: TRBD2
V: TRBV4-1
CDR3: ASSQQSTTSGIRGETQY

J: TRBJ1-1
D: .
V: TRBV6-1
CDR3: ASSEFPGDEAF

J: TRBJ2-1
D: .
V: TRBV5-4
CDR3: ASGNNEQF

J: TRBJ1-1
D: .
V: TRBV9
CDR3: ASSPFKGVDTEAF

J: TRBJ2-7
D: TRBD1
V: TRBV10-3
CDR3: ATTTGPNYEQY

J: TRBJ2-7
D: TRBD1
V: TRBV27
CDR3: ASWDSGYEQY

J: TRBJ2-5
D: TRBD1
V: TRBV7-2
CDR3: ASSLESGTGAETQY

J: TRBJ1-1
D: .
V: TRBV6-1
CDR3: ASSDRAFNTEAF

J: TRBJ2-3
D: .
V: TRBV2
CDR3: ASTQPSTDTQY

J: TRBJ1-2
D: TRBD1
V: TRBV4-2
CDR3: ASSDGQGAYSYGYT

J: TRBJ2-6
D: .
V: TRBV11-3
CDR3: ASSSGVVRNGANVLT

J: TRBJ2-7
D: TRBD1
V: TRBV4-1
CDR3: ASSQNPDRGLYEQY

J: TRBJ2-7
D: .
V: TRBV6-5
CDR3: ASSYSTPGSSYEQY

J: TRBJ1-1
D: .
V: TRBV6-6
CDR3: ASSVPPEAF

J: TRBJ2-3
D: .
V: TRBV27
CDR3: ASSGEWTDTQY

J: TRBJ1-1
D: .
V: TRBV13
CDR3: ASSLGRGKGAF

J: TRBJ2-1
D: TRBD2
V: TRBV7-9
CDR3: ASSLESGRAFEQF

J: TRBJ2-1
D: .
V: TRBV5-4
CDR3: ASSHLWTNLSYNEQF

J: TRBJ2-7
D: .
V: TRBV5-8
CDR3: ASSLDPQGSYEQY

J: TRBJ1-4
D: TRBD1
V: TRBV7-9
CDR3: ASSSAGRGLEKLF

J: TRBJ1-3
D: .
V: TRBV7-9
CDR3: ASSLGSLGNTIY

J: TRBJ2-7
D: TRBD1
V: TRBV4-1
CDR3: ASSPRTGTEQY

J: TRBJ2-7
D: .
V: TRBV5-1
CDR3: ASSSPYEQY